This TCR beta chain was documented in a study of blood T cell repertoires in COVID-19. Study context: Samples taken during acute and convalescent COVID-19 were collected in the United States, Italy and Spain.

Per the original data handling: Estimated nucleated cell counts came from reference gene primer amplification. The protocol was immunoSEQ multiplex PCR, while the TCRdb copy is restricted to in-frame clones and leaves out a portion. The V and J calls and clone size were taken over from that table, and D and trimming were inferred from the DNA. The sample records about 220,000 clones, about 80% being singletons. Those enrolled, adults aged 18 to 89 years, came from about 24 US areas. Germline V lookup: CDR1 KGHSH, CDR2 LQKENI. V was pared by 3 bases and J by 5 bases, with 14 bases between. The CDR3 length is 14 residues.

Sample: PBMCs or T cells enriched from blood (not recorded which). The sequence came from a woman between 35 and 50 years old with acute COVID-19. V is TRBV18 and J is TRBJ2-7; a weak D match, TRBD2 (6 bases). The CDR3 reads CASSPPSVRNEQYF. The CDR3 DNA follows: TGTGCCAGCTCACCGCCTAGCGTTAGGAACGAGCAGTACTTC.